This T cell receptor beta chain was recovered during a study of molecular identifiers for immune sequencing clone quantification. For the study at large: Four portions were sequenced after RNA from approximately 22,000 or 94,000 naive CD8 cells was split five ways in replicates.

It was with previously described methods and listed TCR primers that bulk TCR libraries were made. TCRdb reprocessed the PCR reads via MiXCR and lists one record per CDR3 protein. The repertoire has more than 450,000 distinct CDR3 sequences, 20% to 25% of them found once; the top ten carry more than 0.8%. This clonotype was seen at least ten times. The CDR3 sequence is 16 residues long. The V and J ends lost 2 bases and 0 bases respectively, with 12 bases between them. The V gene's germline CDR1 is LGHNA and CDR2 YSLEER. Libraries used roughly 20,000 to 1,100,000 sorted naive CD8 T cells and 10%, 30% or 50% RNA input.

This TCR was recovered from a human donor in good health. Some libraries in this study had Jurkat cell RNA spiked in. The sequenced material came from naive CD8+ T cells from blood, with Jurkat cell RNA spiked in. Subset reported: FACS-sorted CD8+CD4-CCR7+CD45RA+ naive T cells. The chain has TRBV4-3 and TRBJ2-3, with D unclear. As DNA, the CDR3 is TGCGCCAGCAGCCAACAAGCTCTGGCGAGCACAGATACGCAGTATTTT. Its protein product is CASSQQALASTDTQYF.